This T cell receptor beta chain derives from a study of control samples from healthy donors and cancer patients. Method: immunoSEQ multiplex PCR; TCRdb's copy keeps in-frame clones and lacks some. The data contain 140,000 to 150,000 clones, roughly 93% of them singletons. Germline values: CDR1 LGHDT, CDR2 YNNKEL (reference sequence). The CDR3 contains 14 residues. Trimming took off 11 bases at V and 3 bases at J, with 17 bases between the two ends. The sequenced material came from blood. The chain combines TRBV3-1 (or the pseudogene TRBV3-2) with TRBJ1-5, with D possibly matching TRBD1 (6 bases). The receptor was isolated from a young man in good health. CDR3 loop: CASTLGGLNQPQHF. The CDR3 region has the DNA TGTGCCTCCACTCTAGGGGGACTCAATCAGCCCCAGCATTTT.